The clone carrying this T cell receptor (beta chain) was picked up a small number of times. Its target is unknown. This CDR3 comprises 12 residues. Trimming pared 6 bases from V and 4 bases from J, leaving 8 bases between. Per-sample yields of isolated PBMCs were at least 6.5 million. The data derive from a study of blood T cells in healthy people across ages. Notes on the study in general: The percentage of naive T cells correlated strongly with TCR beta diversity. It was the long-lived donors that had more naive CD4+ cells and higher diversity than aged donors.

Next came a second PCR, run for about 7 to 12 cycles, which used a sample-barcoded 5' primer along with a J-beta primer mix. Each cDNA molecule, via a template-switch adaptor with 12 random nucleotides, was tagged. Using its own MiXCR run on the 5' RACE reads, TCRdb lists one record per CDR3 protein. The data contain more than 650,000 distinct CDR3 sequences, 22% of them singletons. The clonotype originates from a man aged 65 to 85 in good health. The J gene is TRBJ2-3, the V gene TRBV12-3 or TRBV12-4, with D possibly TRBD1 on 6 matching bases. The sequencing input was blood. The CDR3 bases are TGTGCCAGCAGCCGGACAGCAGATACGCAGTATTTT. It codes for CASSRTADTQYF.